This T cell receptor (beta chain) is from a study of shared clonotypes between healthy human individuals. Study-wide background: Three CD4 naive, three CD4 memory, two CD8 naive and one CD8 memory plate were used per donor.

Germline CDR1 and CDR2: PRHDT and FYEKMQ (reference sequence). V was pared by 5 bases and J by 6 bases, with 12 bases of the junction left unmatched. The CDR3 has 15 amino acids. The study, taken as a whole, reports: Relative to clonotypes present in all four donors, those not shared had lower generation probabilities.

The assay was immunoSEQ multiplex PCR, and TCRdb's table has in-frame clones only and misses some. The sample lists about 2 million clones, about 95% occurring once. On this clone: Its specificity is unknown.

Naive CD8 cells lacked CD45RO, underwent positive selection for CCR7 and left out terminally differentiated effector memory CD45RA+ cells. None of the donors, who were healthy HIV-negative adults, had recently had acute infections or vaccinations. The V call is TRBV13, the J call TRBJ2-7, with 8 bases lining up with TRBD1. Sequencing was carried out using naive CD8+ T cells sorted from blood. The clonotype originates from a man younger than 35 in good health. Here the CDR3 DNA reads TGTGCCAGCAGCCCCTCGGGGACAGGAAGCCCCGAGCAGTACTTC. This sequence encodes CASSPSGTGSPEQYF.